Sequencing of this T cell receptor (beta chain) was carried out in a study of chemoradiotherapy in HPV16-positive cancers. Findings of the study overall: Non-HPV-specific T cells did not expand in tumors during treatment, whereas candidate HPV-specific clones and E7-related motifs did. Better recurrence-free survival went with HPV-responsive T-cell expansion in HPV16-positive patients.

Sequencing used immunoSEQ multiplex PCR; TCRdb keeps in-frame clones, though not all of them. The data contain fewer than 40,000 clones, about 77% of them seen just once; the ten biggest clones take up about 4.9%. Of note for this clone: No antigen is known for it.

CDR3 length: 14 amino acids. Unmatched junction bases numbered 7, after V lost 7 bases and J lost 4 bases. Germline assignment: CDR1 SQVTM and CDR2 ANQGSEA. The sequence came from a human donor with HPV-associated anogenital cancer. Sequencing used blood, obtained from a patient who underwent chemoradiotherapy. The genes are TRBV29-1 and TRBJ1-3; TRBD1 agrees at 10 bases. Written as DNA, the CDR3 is TGCAGCGCCTGGGACAGGGGAGAAGGAAACACCATATATTTT. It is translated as CSAWDRGEGNTIYF.